Presented here are 6 T cell receptor beta chains from one specimen sequenced in a study of T cell changes during pregnancy in multiple sclerosis (dated by TCRdb to about 2019). Libraries were prepared through the immunoSEQ multiplex PCR assay. The table was pulled from immuneACCESS by TCRdb, which kept in-frame rearrangements only. Such tables lose some clones; where checked, under half of the loss comes from unresolved V genes, and the rest has no known cause. This sample comprises 32,000 or so clones, approximately 89% of them detected only once. 5% to 5.5% of the sample belongs to the ten largest clones. This sample comprised CD8+ T cells from peripheral blood mononuclear cells, obtained in the first trimester of pregnancy. Receptors were obtained from a female donor with multiple sclerosis, enrolled in a pregnancy study.

This clone has just a few counts. J is TRBJ1-1 and V is TRBV15; 10 bases map to TRBD1. After removal of 3 bases from V and 3 bases from J, the junction contained 1 base not matched to a gene. Germline V gene sequence: CDR1 LNHNV, CDR2 YYDKDF (reference sequence). The CDR3 contains 14 residues. The CDR3 nucleotides read TGTGCCACCAGCAGGACAGGGGGCTACACTGAAGCTTTCTTT. Translating gives CATSRTGGYTEAFF. Looking up the rest from reference TRBV15 and TRBJ1-1 gives the full variable domain: DAMVIQNPRYQVTQFGKPVTLSCSQTLNHNVMYWYQQKSSQAPKLLFHYYDKDFNNEADTPDNFQSRRPNTSFCFLDIRSPGLGDTAMYLCATSRTGGYTEAFFGQGTRLTVV.

J is TRBJ2-1 and V is TRBV30; D perhaps matches TRBD2 (6 bases). The CDR3 loop spans 12 amino acids. CDR1 is GTSNPN, CDR2 SVGIG, per germline (reference sequence). V was trimmed by 5 bases and J by 2 bases, leaving 7 bases between them. The CDR3 reads CAWGGTYNEQFF. The CDR3, as DNA: TGTGCCTGGGGGGGGACCTACAATGAGCAGTTCTTC. Using reference TRBV30 and TRBJ2-1 for the parts outside the CDR3, the full variable domain is SQTIHQWPATLVQPVGSPLSLECTVEGTSNPNLYWYRQAAGRGLQLLFYSVGIGQISSEVPQNLSASRPQDRQFILSSKKLLLSDSGFYLCAWGGTYNEQFFGPGTRLTVL.

This clone was picked up one time. The CDR3 region is CASSFSVETQYF. CDR3 bases: TGTGCCAGCAGCTTTTCCGTGGAGACCCAGTACTTC. The V call is TRBV13, the J call TRBJ2-5; D not certain. This CDR3 has 12 residues. The V end lost 3 bases, the J end lost 5 bases, and 7 bases lay between the germline ends. CDR1 is PRHDT and CDR2 is FYEKMQ in the germline V gene (reference sequence).

The chain is built from TRBV28 and TRBJ2-1; TRBD2 agrees at 9 bases. Germline V gene sequence: CDR1 MDHEN, CDR2 SYDVKM. V shed 6 bases, J shed 5 bases, and the junction held 5 bases outside the gene matches. This CDR3 is built from 14 residues. Here the CDR3 reads CASSIAGENNEQFF. CDR3 DNA: TGTGCCAGCAGCATAGCGGGAGAGAACAATGAGCAGTTCTTC. Filled out from reference TRBV28 and TRBJ2-1, the complete variable domain reads DVKVTQSSRYLVKRTGEKVFLECVQDMDHENMFWYRQDPGLGLRLIYFSYDVKMKEKGDIPEGYSVSREKKERFSLILESASTNQTSMYLCASSIAGENNEQFFGPGTRLTVL.

The V call is TRBV19, the J call TRBJ2-7; D possibly corresponds to TRBD2 (6 bases). The CDR3 spans 16 residues. Germline V gene sequence: CDR1 LNHDA, CDR2 SQIVND (reference sequence). With 0 bases removed from V and 0 bases from J, the gap between germline ends came to 12 bases. The CDR3 region is CASSIDLETSSYEQYF. DNA of the CDR3: TGTGCCAGTAGTATAGATTTGGAGACTAGCTCCTACGAGCAGTACTTC.

The chain is built from TRBV2 and TRBJ2-2; D possibly corresponds to TRBD2 (6 bases). Trimming cost V 11 bases and J 5 bases, with 12 bases left between them. Germline V lookup: CDR1 SNHLY, CDR2 FYNNEI. The CDR3 spans 12 residues. CDR3 amino acids: CAWTAGTGELFF. The CDR3 nucleotides are TGTGCCTGGACGGCGGGGACCGGGGAGCTGTTTTTT.